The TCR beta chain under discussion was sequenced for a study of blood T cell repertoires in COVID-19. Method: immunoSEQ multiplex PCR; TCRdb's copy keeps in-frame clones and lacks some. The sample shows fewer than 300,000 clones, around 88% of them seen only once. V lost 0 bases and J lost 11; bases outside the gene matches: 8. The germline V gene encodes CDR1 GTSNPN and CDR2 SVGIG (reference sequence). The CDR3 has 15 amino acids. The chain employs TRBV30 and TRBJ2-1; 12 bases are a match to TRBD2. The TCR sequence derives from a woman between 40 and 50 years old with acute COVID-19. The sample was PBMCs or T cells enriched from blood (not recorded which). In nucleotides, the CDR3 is TGTGCCTGGAGTGTAAACCGGGGACTAGCGGGCAAGCAGTTCTTC. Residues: CAWSVNRGLAGKQFF.